This record concerns one T cell receptor (beta chain) sequence. The source of the sample is a study of TIL therapy for anti-PD-1-resistant metastatic lung cancer. Study-level background: Progressing patients received lymphodepletion, expanded TIL infusion and IL-2.

This was the immunoSEQ v3 assay. Some clones are missing from TCRdb's copy, which holds only in-frame ones; the method was immunoSEQ multiplex PCR. The sample holds tens of thousands of clones, roughly 69% seen once. Time point of the sample: pre-treatment sample, taken before nivolumab and TIL therapy. This TCR was sampled from a person aged 25 to 85 with non-small cell lung cancer. Sequenced material: blood, taken at baseline.

In DNA, the CDR3 is TGTGCCAGCAGTTTCAGGAGCTCCTATAATTCACCCCTCCACTTT. The encoded protein is CASSFRSSYNSPLHF. V is TRBV2 and J is TRBJ1-6; D is unresolved. Germline CDR1 reads SNHLY; CDR2 reads FYNNEI. V lost 5 bases to trimming and J lost 0 bases, with 8 bases between them. This CDR3 comprises 15 residues.